Only a few counts were recorded for the clone carrying this T cell receptor beta chain. Its antigen is currently unknown. This sample is part of a study of cytomegalovirus exposure and HLA in healthy donors. Germline V lookup: CDR1 SQVTM, CDR2 ANQGSEA. The CDR3 is 14 amino acids. Deletions cut 7 bases from V and 2 bases from J, with 17 bases between. Findings of the study overall: It was assumed in the presence/absence analyses that sequencing depth was roughly uniform across donors. Analysis was performed later, and it showed HLA-associated TCR beta chains to be more clonally expanded than equally common others.

The PCR employed 60 Vbeta primers together with 13 Jbeta primers. The data were produced by immunoSEQ multiplex PCR, yet TCRdb's version contains in-frame clones alone and is incomplete. This sample has about 160,000 clones, with 65% to 85% found just once. The V gene is TRBV29-1, the J gene TRBJ1-2, with D unresolved. This clonotype was obtained from a woman aged 50 to 60 in good health and CMV-seropositive. Sequenced input: PBMCs. CDR3 residues: CSAGGSGGNYGYTF. In nucleotides, the CDR3 is TGCAGCGCCGGAGGGTCGGGTGGGAACTATGGCTACACCTTC.